The present entry profiles one T cell receptor (beta chain) with its context. The antigen remains undetermined. The data were taken from a study of cytomegalovirus exposure and HLA in healthy donors. Study findings and constraints: A later analysis showed that HLA-associated TCR beta chains had undergone more clonal expansion than equally common others.

60 Vbeta and 13 Jbeta primers were used in PCR. The assay was immunoSEQ multiplex PCR, and TCRdb's table has in-frame clones only and misses some. The table includes roughly 170,000 clones, around 77% detected once. This TCR came from a woman in her thirties in good health and CMV-seronegative. The specimen sequenced was PBMCs.

The CDR3 here is CASSLTGSGNTIYF. DNA for the CDR3: TGTGCCAGCAGCTTAACAGGGTCGGGAAACACCATATATTTT. The gene calls are TRBV7-9 and TRBJ1-3; possibly TRBD1 for D (6 bases). The CDR3 contains 14 residues. Looked up from germline, CDR1 is SEHNR and CDR2 is FQNEAQ (reference sequence). V was cut by 2 bases and J by 4 bases, with 9 bases left in between.